The entry below describes one T cell receptor (beta chain). This entry comes from a study of OX40 agonist ivuxolimab in advanced cancers. TCRdb's copy holds only in-frame clones and misses some; the assay was immunoSEQ multiplex PCR. The data show 78,000 or so clones, around 94% seen once. Germline V gene sequence: CDR1 MNHEY, CDR2 SMNVEV (reference sequence). The CDR3 is made up of 12 amino acids. Trimming took 9 bases from V and 2 from J, leaving 8 bases between them. The receptor was isolated from an adult with an advanced solid tumor such as melanoma, head and neck, liver or kidney cancer. Sequenced material: CD4+ or CD8+ T cells sorted from blood, taken in a trial of the OX40 agonist ivuxolimab. V and J are TRBV27 and TRBJ1-5; D unclear. For the CDR3, the DNA is TGTGCCAGGTCCAAGGGCAATCAGCCCCAGCATTTT. This sequence encodes CARSKGNQPQHF.